This T cell receptor beta chain was found in a study of blood T cells in healthy people across ages. Points on this clonotype: The antigen is not known.

This CDR3 has 14 residues. Between the trimmed V and J ends, which lost 7 bases and 0 bases, there was a span of 13 bases. Whole-study results and caveats: Samples with more naive T cells showed higher observed beta diversity. Since the PBMCs were unsorted, naive and antigen-experienced cells could not be conclusively compared.

The authors ran a second PCR of about 6 to 11 cycles using a sample-barcoded 5' primer and a J-beta primer mix. TCRdb ran MiXCR on the 5' RACE reads and lists one entry per CDR3 protein. Of about 970,000 distinct CDR3 sequences in the sample, about 51% were seen once. The TCR originated in a woman in her sixties in good health. The specimen was blood. The rearrangement uses TRBV12-3 or TRBV12-4 and TRBJ2-7; tentative D call: TRBD1 (5 bases). CDR3 sequence (DNA): TGTGCCAGCACTCTTAGGGGCTCCTCCTACGAGCAGTACTTC. Protein sequence: CASTLRGSSYEQYF.